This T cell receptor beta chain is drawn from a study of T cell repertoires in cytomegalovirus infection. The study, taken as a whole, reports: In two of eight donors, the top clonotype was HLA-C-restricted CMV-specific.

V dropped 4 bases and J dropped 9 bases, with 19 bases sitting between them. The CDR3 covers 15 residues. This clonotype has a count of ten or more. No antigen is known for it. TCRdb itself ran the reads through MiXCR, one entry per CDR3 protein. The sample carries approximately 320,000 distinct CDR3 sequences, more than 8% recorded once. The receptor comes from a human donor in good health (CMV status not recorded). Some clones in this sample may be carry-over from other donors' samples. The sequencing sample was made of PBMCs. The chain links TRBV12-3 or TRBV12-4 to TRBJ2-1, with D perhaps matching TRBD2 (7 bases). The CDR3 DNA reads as TGTGCCAGCAGTTCCGGGACACGGGGGGCCGGTGAGCAGTTCTTC. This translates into CASSSGTRGAGEQFF.